This passage covers 30 T cell receptor beta chains from one sample sequenced in a study of shared clonotypes between healthy human individuals. Sequencing used immunoSEQ multiplex PCR; TCRdb keeps in-frame clones, though not all of them. The table has roughly 2 million clones, just under 95% seen once. Terminally differentiated effector memory CD45RA+ cells were left out of the naive CD8 fraction, which was CD45RO-negative and positively selected for CCR7. The sample comprised naive CD8+ T cells sorted from blood. Source of these receptors: a man aged 18-30 years in good health.

The chain has TRBV11-2 and TRBJ2-7; 12 nucleotides agree with TRBD2. Germline trimming cut 3 bases from V and 4 bases from J; bases unmatched to any gene: 7. The germline V gene encodes CDR1 SGHAT and CDR2 FQNNGV. This CDR3 has 16 amino acids. This CDR3 is CASSLGTGLAGYEQYF. CDR3 nucleotides: TGTGCCAGCAGCTTGGGGACGGGACTAGCGGGTTACGAGCAGTACTTC.

The chain is built from TRBV7-4 and TRBJ2-1; 9 nucleotides agree with TRBD2. The V and J ends lost 2 bases and 3 bases, in that order; junction bases with no gene match: 17. This CDR3 region has 20 residues. Germline V gene sequence: CDR1 SGHVT, CDR2 SQSDAQ. CDR3: CASSLPDRSWTSVYYNEQFF. In nucleotides, the CDR3 is TGTGCCAGCAGCTTACCCGACCGTAGCTGGACTAGCGTCTACTACAATGAGCAGTTCTTC.

As DNA, the CDR3 is TGTGCCAGCAGCTTAACACCGGGGGGCTACACAGATACGCAGTATTTT. It translates to CASSLTPGGYTDTQYF. The chain joins TRBV7-3 to TRBJ2-3; perhaps TRBD2 as D (7 bases). Germline assignment: CDR1 SGHTA and CDR2 FQGTGA. Trimming left V 0 bases short and J 2 bases short, with 12 bases between. This CDR3 spans 16 amino acids.

This clone was detected only once. This rearrangement joins TRBV5-4 to TRBJ2-4; D not certain. The germline CDR1 and CDR2 sequences are SGHNT and YYREEE (reference sequence). V was clipped by 0 bases and J by 6 bases, with 7 bases between them. CDR3 length equals 13 residues. The CDR3 coding sequence is TGTGCCAGCAGCTTGGTTATCCTAAACATTCAGTACTTC. This translates into CASSLVILNIQYF. Based on the CDR3 plus reference TRBV5-4 and TRBJ2-4, the full variable domain is ETGVTQSPTHLIKTRGQQVTLRCSSQSGHNTVSWYQQALGQGPQFIFQYYREEENGRGNFPPRFSGLQFPNYSSELNVNALELDDSALYLCASSLVILNIQYFGAGTRLSVL.

This clone has a single count. The chain links TRBV2 to TRBJ2-5, with 7 positions matching TRBD2. Germline V CDR1 and CDR2: SNHLY, FYNNEI. This CDR3 comprises 14 residues. V lost 5 bases and J lost 1; bases outside the gene matches: 4. The CDR3 DNA sequence: TGTGCCAGCAGTAGTCTAGCGGCCCAAGAGACCCAGTACTTC. This codes for CASSSLAAQETQYF.

The chain joins TRBV4-1 to TRBJ1-2, with D unclear. Germline V gene lookup returns CDR1 MGHRA and CDR2 YSYEKL. V was shortened by 2 bases and J by 6 bases, with 13 bases between the two germline ends. The CDR3 runs to 14 residues. The CDR3 region is CASSQKDLRDGYTF. The CDR3 bases are TGCGCCAGCAGCCAAAAGGACCTCCGAGATGGCTACACCTTC.

The chain employs TRBV29-1 and TRBJ1-2; 11 bases map to TRBD1. Unmatched junction bases numbered 1, after V lost 7 bases and J lost 3 bases. The length of the CDR3 is 12 residues. CDR1 and CDR2 from the germline V gene are SQVTM and ANQGSEA. The CDR3 region is CSGGQGDYGYTF. CDR3 nucleotides: TGCAGCGGGGGACAGGGGGACTATGGCTACACCTTC.

The chain employs TRBV7-6 and TRBJ2-1, with D perhaps matching TRBD2 (7 bases). V shed 10 bases and J shed 2 bases, with 9 bases lying between them. There are 12 residues in the CDR3. Germline CDR1 is SGHVS and CDR2 is FNYEAQ. Here the CDR3 reads CAIGGAYNEQFF. DNA for the CDR3: TGTGCCATAGGGGGGGCCTACAATGAGCAGTTCTTC.

The chain recombines TRBV5-1 with TRBJ1-1, with TRBD1 as a possible D gene (5 bases). Germline-derived CDR1 and CDR2 are SGHRS and YFSETQ. This CDR3 has 16 amino acids. V was cut by 4 bases and J by 5 bases, with 21 bases left in between. CDR3 protein: CASSPYTGTSSTEAFF. CDR3 coding DNA: TGCGCCAGCAGCCCGTACACCGGGACTTCATCAACTGAAGCTTTCTTT.

This chain uses TRBV28 with TRBJ1-1; D is unresolved. CDR3 length equals 16 residues. Trimming stripped 2 bases from V and 1 base from J, with 14 bases between. Germline V lookup: CDR1 MDHEN, CDR2 SYDVKM. For the CDR3, the DNA is TGTGCCAGCAGTTTAGGTTTACCTCCAGGGAACACTGAAGCTTTCTTT. It yields the protein CASSLGLPPGNTEAFF. The complete variable domain, with remaining parts taken from reference TRBV28 and TRBJ1-1, reads DVKVTQSSRYLVKRTGEKVFLECVQDMDHENMFWYRQDPGLGLRLIYFSYDVKMKEKGDIPEGYSVSREKKERFSLILESASTNQTSMYLCASSLGLPPGNTEAFFGQGTRLTVV.

Comment on this clone: This sample includes further DNA sequences coding for the same CDR3. The chain is built from TRBV5-6 and TRBJ1-2; 10 bases are shared with TRBD1. In germline, CDR1 is SGHDT, CDR2 YYEEEE. V was clipped by 0 bases and J by 5 bases; unmatched bases: 1. This CDR3 has 14 amino acids. The CDR3 region is CASSLGQGAYGYTF. The CDR3 DNA is TGTGCCAGCAGCTTGGGACAGGGGGCGTATGGCTACACCTTC.

With regard to this clone: Within the sample, other DNA sequences also encode this same CDR3. The rearrangement links TRBV10-1 to TRBJ2-3; no clear D gene. Germline V CDR1 and CDR2: WNHNN, SYGVQD (reference sequence). The CDR3 totals 13 residues. Trimming took 3 bases from V and 0 from J, leaving 4 bases between them. The chain's CDR3 is CASSEGSTDTQYF. DNA of the CDR3: TGCGCCAGCAGTGAAGGGAGCACAGATACGCAGTATTTT.

This rearrangement joins TRBV30 to TRBJ2-3; D not resolved. The CDR3 is 13 amino acids. Between the trimmed V and J ends, which lost 4 bases and 2 bases, there was a span of 10 bases. Germline V CDR1 and CDR2: GTSNPN, SVGIG (reference sequence). The DNA for the CDR3 is TGTGCCTGGAATTCGGTTAACACAGATACGCAGTATTTT. Translating it yields CAWNSVNTDTQYF.

The CDR3 coding sequence is TGTGCCAGCAGCTTGGACGGGACTTCCTACGAGCAGTACTTC. Its protein is CASSLDGTSYEQYF. The rearrangement uses TRBV5-5 and TRBJ2-7; the D gene is possibly TRBD2 (6 bases). CDR3 length: 14 amino acids. Germline lookup yields CDR1 SGHKS and CDR2 YYEKEE (reference sequence). V lost 0 bases and J lost 1, with 8 bases in between. The full variable domain, rest sourced from reference TRBV5-5 and TRBJ2-7, is DAGVTQSPTHLIKTRGQQVTLRCSPISGHKSVSWYQQVLGQGPQFIFQYYEKEERGRGNFPDRFSARQFPNYSSELNVNALLLGDSALYLCASSLDGTSYEQYFGPGTRLTVT.

This sequence joins TRBV4-3 and TRBJ2-3; no clear D. V was cut by 0 bases and J by 5 bases, with 18 bases left in between. The germline CDR1 and CDR2 sequences are LGHNA and YSLEER. The CDR3 runs 17 residues. In DNA form, the CDR3 reads TGCGCCAGCAGCCAAGATTTTGCGGACCTATGGGGAGATACGCAGTATTTT. It yields the protein CASSQDFADLWGDTQYF.

V and J are TRBV11-2 and TRBJ2-7; D is uncertain. This CDR3 spans 14 amino acids. Germline lookup yields CDR1 SGHAT and CDR2 FQNNGV. Trimming cost V 6 bases and J 3 bases, with 15 bases left between them. CDR3 in amino acids: CASRASQGYYEQYF. The CDR3 region has the DNA TGTGCCAGCAGGGCATCTCAAGGGTACTACGAGCAGTACTTC.

This clone was observed once. Different DNA sequences within this sample yield the same CDR3. V is TRBV4-3 and J is TRBJ2-1; D gene unclear. CDR3 length equals 15 residues. In germline, CDR1 is LGHNA, CDR2 YSLEER. The germline V and J ends were trimmed by 0 bases and 0 bases, with 6 bases remaining between them. The CDR3 sequence is CASSQDRSSYNEQFF. CDR3 DNA sequence: TGCGCCAGCAGCCAAGATAGGAGCTCCTACAATGAGCAGTTCTTC.

In this sample, this clone turned up once. This chain connects TRBV7-6 to TRBJ2-3; unclear D gene. The germline CDR1 and CDR2 sequences are SGHVS and FNYEAQ. Trimming left V 1 base short and J 4 bases short, with 6 bases between. This CDR3 contains 13 residues. Here the CDR3 DNA reads TGTGCCAGCAGCTTAGGAGCCCCAGATACGCAGTATTTT. It specifies CASSLGAPDTQYF.

The rearrangement links TRBV7-9 to TRBJ2-7; 10 bases fit TRBD2. The J segment lost 5 bases and the V segment lost 4 bases, leaving 5 bases of the junction unmatched. There are 14 residues in the CDR3. The germline gives CDR1 SEHNR, CDR2 FQNEAQ (reference sequence). The DNA for the CDR3 is TGTGCCAGCAGCTCAGGGACTAGCGCCCACGAGCAGTACTTC. Translation: CASSSGTSAHEQYF.

This clone is a singleton in its sample. The chain joins TRBV6-5 to TRBJ2-7; the match to TRBD1 covers 7 bases. Per the germline V gene, CDR1 is MNHEY and CDR2 is SVGAGI. The CDR3 totals 13 residues. V shed 6 bases and J 5 bases; nucleotides not matched to a gene: 7. CDR3 region: CASRGQVSHEQYF. The CDR3 nucleotides are TGTGCCAGCAGAGGACAGGTTAGCCACGAGCAGTACTTC.

This rearrangement joins TRBV4-3 to TRBJ1-1; TRBD1 matches at 9 bases. V lost 0 bases to trimming and J lost 3 bases; unmatched junction nucleotides: 14. Germline CDR1 reads LGHNA; CDR2 reads YSLEER. The CDR3 has 19 residues. CDR3: CASSQDDWGTGTKDTEAFF. The DNA for the CDR3 is TGCGCCAGCAGCCAAGATGACTGGGGGACAGGGACTAAAGACACTGAAGCTTTCTTT.

The chain employs TRBV29-1 and TRBJ1-1; D call uncertain. The CDR3 is 14 residues long. V dropped 0 bases and J dropped 1 base, with 9 bases sitting between them. Per germline, CDR1 SQVTM and CDR2 ANQGSEA. The CDR3 reads CSVEDRLANTEAFF. CDR3 nucleotides: TGCAGCGTTGAAGATCGACTCGCGAACACTGAAGCTTTCTTT.

This chain links TRBV5-4 with TRBJ1-2; D not resolved. Deletions cut 3 bases from V and 2 bases from J, with 11 bases between. CDR1 and CDR2 (germline): SGHNT, YYREEE (reference sequence). The CDR3 has 14 residues. CDR3 coding DNA: TGTGCCAGCAGCTGGGGATTCCTAAACTATGGCTACACCTTC. This translates into CASSWGFLNYGYTF.

V gene TRBV30 combines with J gene TRBJ2-7, with D unresolved. The CDR3 length is 12 residues. The V gene lost 8 bases and the J gene lost 1 base, with 12 bases spanning the gap. Germline V gene sequence: CDR1 GTSNPN, CDR2 SVGIG (reference sequence). The CDR3 here is CAVRNMSYEQYF. CDR3 nucleotides: TGTGCCGTCCGGAACATGTCCTACGAGCAGTACTTC.

The sample holds one count of this clone. This sample includes further DNA sequences coding for the same CDR3. DNA of the CDR3: TGTGCCAGCAGTGATCATGGGCCCTACGAGCAGTACTTC. Residues: CASSDHGPYEQYF. V usage is TRBV6-1 and J usage is TRBJ2-7; D remains unclear. The CDR3 contains 13 residues. Trimming removed 3 bases from V and 2 bases from J, with 8 bases in between. Germline assignment: CDR1 MNHNS and CDR2 SASEGT.

The chain carries TRBV5-4 and TRBJ1-1, with TRBD1 matching 8 bases. Germline V gene data show CDR1 as SGHNT and CDR2 as YYREEE (reference sequence). The trim removed 0 bases at V and 2 bases at J, leaving 3 bases unmatched. The CDR3 consists of 15 residues. CDR3: CASSLEGTGNTEAFF. The CDR3 region has the DNA TGTGCCAGCAGCTTGGAGGGGACAGGAAACACTGAAGCTTTCTTT.

This chain uses TRBV6-5 with TRBJ2-1, with 9 bases fitting TRBD2. From germline, CDR1 is MNHEY and CDR2 SVGAGI. V was pared by 7 bases and J by 4 bases, with 8 bases of the junction left unmatched. The CDR3 has 15 residues. CDR3 residues: CASKASGTNYNEQFF. In DNA form, the CDR3 reads TGTGCCAGCAAGGCTAGCGGGACGAATTACAATGAGCAGTTCTTC.

J is TRBJ2-7 and V is TRBV4-2; 12 bases agree with TRBD2. The CDR3 totals 17 residues. V lost 1 base, J lost 2 bases, and 6 bases stayed unmatched. Germline V gene sequence: CDR1 LGHNA, CDR2 YNFKEQ. The CDR3: CASSQALTSGGAYEQYF. CDR3 nucleotides: TGTGCCAGCAGCCAAGCTTTGACTAGCGGGGGAGCCTACGAGCAGTACTTC.

A few counts support this clone. The chain employs TRBV4-1 and TRBJ2-1, with 8 bases lining up with TRBD1. The CDR3 sequence is 14 residues long. The J segment lost 3 bases and the V segment lost 4 bases, leaving 2 bases of the junction unmatched. Germline-derived CDR1 and CDR2 are MGHRA and YSYEKL. Here the CDR3 DNA reads TGCGCCAGCAGCCTTGGACAGGGCTACAATGAGCAGTTCTTC. Translating it yields CASSLGQGYNEQFF.

V and J are TRBV6-5 and TRBJ2-3; a weak D match, TRBD2 (6 bases). Germline-derived CDR1 and CDR2 are MNHEY and SVGAGI. V was clipped by 6 bases and J by 6 bases, with 16 bases between them. This CDR3 contains 14 residues. CDR3 nucleotides: TGTGCCAGCAGCTCCGCCGGGGGTCTCGATACGCAGTATTTT. The encoded protein is CASSSAGGLDTQYF.